This TCR beta chain came from a study of blood T cells in healthy people across ages. This clonotype was counted a few times. The antigen remains unidentified. General study findings and limits: Donor CMV status, an unknown factor, possibly confounded changes in expanded clonotypes.

The CDR3 is 17 amino acids. Germline loops: CDR1 SGDLS, CDR2 YYNGEE. Together with a sample-barcoded 5' primer, a J-beta primer mix was included in a second PCR lasting 7 to 11 cycles. TCRdb re-analysed the 5' RACE reads in MiXCR, keeping a single row per CDR3 protein. Here the sample spans hundreds of thousands of distinct CDR3 sequences, around 24% being singletons. This sample was shared with a second study, whose subject was T cells of mothers and their children. According to that study: The donors comprised several children and their three healthy Caucasian mothers.

The clonotype was recovered from a boy aged 5 to 17 in good health. Sequenced input: blood. The rearrangement links TRBV9 to TRBJ2-5, with TRBD2 as a possible D gene (5 bases). The J call may be incorrect, as the DNA end agrees better with TRBJ2-1. The DNA of the CDR3 is TGTGCCAGCAGCCGTAGCGACGTGAGGGTGTTGGACAATGAGCAGTTCTTC. The encoded protein is CASSRSDVRVLDNEQFF.